This record covers a single T cell receptor (beta chain). The antigen is not known. CD45RO-negative cells were positively selected for CCR7, leaving out terminally differentiated effector memory CD45RA+ cells. Only Caucasian adults living in Nashville, Tennessee made up the donor group. The CDR3 loop spans 12 amino acids. Germline CDR1 and CDR2: SEHNR and FQNEAQ (reference sequence). The germline V and J ends were trimmed by 2 bases and 9 bases, with 8 bases remaining between them. Clones were read by immunoSEQ multiplex PCR, and TCRdb kept only the in-frame ones, dropping some. The data show about 2.1 million clones, 80% to 95% seen once. This entry belongs to a study of shared clonotypes between healthy human individuals. Study context: Researchers drew samples from two women and a few men aged 18 to 49.

The study, taken as a whole, reports: In the sorted subsets, rarefaction showed sequencing was incomplete despite large depth. Clonotype sharing among donors likely depends on sequencing depth.

The chain recombines TRBV7-9 with TRBJ2-1; D gene unclear. Sequenced material: naive CD8+ T cells from PBMCs. The sequence was obtained from a man younger than 35 in good health. Some clones in this sample may be carry-over from other donors' samples. CDR3 in amino acids: CASSLSLREQFF. The CDR3 DNA reads as TGTGCCAGCAGCTTATCACTACGTGAGCAGTTCTTC.